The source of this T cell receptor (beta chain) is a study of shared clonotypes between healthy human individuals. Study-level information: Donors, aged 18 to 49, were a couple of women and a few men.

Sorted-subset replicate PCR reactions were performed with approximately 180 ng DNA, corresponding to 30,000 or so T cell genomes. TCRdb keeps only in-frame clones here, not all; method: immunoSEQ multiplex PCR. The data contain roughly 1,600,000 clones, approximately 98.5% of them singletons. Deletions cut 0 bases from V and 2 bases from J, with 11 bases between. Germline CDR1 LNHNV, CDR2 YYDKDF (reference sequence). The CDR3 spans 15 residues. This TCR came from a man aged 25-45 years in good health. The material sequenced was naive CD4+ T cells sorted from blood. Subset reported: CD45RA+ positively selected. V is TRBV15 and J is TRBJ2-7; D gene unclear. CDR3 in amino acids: CATSRDQWFAYEQYF. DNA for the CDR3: TGTGCCACCAGCAGAGATCAGTGGTTCGCCTACGAGCAGTACTTC.